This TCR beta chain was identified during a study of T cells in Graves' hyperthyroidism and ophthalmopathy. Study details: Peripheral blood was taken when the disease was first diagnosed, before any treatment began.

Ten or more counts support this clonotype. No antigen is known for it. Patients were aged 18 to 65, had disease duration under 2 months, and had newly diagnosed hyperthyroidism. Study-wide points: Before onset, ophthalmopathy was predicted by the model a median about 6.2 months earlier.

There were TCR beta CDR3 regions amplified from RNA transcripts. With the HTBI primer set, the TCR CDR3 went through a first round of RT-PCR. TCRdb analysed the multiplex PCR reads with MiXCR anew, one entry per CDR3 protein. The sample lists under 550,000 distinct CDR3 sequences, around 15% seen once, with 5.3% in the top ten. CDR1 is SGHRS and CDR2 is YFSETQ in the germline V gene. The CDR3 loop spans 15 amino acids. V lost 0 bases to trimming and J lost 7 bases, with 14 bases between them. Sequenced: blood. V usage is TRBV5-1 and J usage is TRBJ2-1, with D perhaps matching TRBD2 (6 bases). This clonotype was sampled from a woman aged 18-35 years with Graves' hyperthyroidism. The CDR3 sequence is CASSLASRGGNEQFF. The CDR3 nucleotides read TGCGCCAGCAGCTTGGCCTCTCGTGGGGGGAATGAGCAGTTCTTC.